This paragraph reports one T cell receptor (beta chain). The antigen is not known. This sample stems from a study of radiation and T cells in renal cell carcinoma. The wider study: Nephrectomy followed 15 Gy stereotactic body radiation by 4 weeks. Study results and caveats: Top tumor clonotypes rose in blood 2 weeks post-radiation, then contracted.

Assay used: immunoSEQ multiplex PCR; TCRdb lists only in-frame clones, some missing. The table records about 130,000 clones, approximately 75% of them present only once. Time point described: blood 2 weeks post-SBRT. Treatment defined: 15 Gy SBRT to primary tumor, nephrectomy 4 weeks later. Serial blood draws occurred at baseline and 2 and 4 weeks post-SBRT. Clear cell pathology was present in this patient's renal cell carcinoma. The starting material was blood, obtained from a patient whose treatment included radiotherapy and nephrectomy. The clonotype originates from a woman in her fifties or sixties with renal cell carcinoma.

The CDR3 spells CASRRGREVGYTF. CDR3 coding DNA: TGTGCCAGCAGGAGGGGCAGGGAGGTTGGCTACACCTTC. The chain recombines TRBV6-6 with TRBJ1-2, with D maybe TRBD1 (5 bases). CDR1 MNHNY and CDR2 SVGAGI come from the germline V gene (reference sequence). The CDR3 is 13 amino acids. V lost 6 bases to trimming and J lost 7 bases, with 15 bases between them.